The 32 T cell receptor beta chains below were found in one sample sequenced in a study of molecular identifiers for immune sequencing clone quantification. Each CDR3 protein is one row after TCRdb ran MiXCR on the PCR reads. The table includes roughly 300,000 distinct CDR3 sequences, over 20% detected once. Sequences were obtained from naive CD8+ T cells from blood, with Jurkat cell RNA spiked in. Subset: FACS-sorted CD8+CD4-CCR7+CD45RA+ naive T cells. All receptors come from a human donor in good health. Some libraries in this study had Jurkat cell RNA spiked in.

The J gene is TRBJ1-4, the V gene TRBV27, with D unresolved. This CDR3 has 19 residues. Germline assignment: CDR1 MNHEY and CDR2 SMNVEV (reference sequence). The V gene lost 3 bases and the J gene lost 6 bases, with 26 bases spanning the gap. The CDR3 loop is CASSFTRPRSKDGYEKLFF. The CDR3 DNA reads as TGTGCCAGCAGTTTTACCCGCCCCAGATCTAAGGACGGTTATGAAAAACTGTTTTTT.

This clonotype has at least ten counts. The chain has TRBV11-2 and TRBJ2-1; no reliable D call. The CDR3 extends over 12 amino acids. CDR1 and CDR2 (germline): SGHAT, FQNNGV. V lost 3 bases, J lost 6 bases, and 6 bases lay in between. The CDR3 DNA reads TGTGCCAGCAGCTTGATACCCAATGAGCAGTTCTTC. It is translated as CASSLIPNEQFF.

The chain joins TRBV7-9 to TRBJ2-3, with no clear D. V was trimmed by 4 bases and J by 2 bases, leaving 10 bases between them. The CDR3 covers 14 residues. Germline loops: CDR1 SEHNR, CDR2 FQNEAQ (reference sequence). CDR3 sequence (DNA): TGTGCCAGCAGCTCTTGGGCTGCCACAGATACGCAGTATTTT. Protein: CASSSWAATDTQYF. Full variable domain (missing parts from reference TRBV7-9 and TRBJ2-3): DTGVSQNPRHKITKRGQNVTFRCDPISEHNRLYWYRQTLGQGPEFLTYFQNEAQLEKSRLLSDRFSAERPKGSFSTLEIQRTEQGDSAMYLCASSSWAATDTQYFGPGTRLTVL.

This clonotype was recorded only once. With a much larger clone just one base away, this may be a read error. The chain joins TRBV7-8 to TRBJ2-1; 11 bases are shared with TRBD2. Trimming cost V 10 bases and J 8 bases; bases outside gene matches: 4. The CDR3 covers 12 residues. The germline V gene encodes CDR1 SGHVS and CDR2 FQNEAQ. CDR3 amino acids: CATLLAGDEQFF. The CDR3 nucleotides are TGTGCCACACTACTAGCGGGAGATGAGCAGTTCTTC.

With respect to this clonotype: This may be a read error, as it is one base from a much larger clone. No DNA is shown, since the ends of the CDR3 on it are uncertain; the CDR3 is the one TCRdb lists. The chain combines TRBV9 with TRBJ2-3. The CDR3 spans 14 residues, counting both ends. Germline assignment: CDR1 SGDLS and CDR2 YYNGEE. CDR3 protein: CASSVGAGADTLYF.

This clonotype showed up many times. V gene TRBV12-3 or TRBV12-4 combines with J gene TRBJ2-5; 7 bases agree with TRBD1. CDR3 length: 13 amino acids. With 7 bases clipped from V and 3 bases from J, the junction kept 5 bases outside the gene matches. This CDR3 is CASTNGTEETQYF. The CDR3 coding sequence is TGTGCCAGCACAAACGGGACAGAAGAGACCCAGTACTTC.

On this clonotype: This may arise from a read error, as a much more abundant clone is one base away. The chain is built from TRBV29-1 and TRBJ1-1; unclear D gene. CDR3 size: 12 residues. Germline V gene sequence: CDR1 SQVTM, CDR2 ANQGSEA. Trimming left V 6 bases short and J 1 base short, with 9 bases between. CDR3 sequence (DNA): TGCAGCGTCATGGATACGAACACTGAAGCTTTCTTT. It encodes CSVMDTNTEAFF.

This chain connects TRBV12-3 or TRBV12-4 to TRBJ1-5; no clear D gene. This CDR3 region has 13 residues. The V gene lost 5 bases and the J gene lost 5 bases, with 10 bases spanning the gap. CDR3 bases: TGTGCCAGCAGTCTGACAATCGATCAGCCCCAGCATTTT. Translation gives CASSLTIDQPQHF.

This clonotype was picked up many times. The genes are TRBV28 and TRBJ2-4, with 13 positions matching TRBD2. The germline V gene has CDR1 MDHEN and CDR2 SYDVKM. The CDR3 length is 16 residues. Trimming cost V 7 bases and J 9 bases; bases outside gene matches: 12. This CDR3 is CASTLGLAGVPSIQYF. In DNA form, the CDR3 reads TGTGCCAGCACCCTCGGACTAGCGGGAGTCCCGAGCATTCAGTACTTC.

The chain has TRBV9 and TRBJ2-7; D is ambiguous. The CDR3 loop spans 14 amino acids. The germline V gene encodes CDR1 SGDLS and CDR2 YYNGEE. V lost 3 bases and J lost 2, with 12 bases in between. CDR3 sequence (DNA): TGTGCCAGCAGCGGGGCGGACCCAGCCTACGAGCAGTACTTC. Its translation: CASSGADPAYEQYF.

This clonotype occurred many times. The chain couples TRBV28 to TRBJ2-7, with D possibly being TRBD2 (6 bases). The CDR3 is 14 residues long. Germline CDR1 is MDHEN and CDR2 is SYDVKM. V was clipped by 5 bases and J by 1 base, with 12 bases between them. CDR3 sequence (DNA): TGTGCCAGCAGTATACTAGCAGCGTCCTACGAGCAGTACTTC. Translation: CASSILAASYEQYF.

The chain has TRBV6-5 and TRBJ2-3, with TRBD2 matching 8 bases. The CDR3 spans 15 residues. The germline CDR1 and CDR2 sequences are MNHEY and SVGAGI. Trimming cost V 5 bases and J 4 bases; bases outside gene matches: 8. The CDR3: CASSLGLADADTQYF. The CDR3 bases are TGTGCCAGCAGTCTTGGACTAGCAGACGCAGATACGCAGTATTTT.

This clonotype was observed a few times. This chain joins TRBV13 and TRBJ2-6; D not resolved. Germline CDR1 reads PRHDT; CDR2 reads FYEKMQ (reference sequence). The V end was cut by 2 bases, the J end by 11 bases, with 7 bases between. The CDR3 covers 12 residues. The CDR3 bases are TGTGCCAGCAGCTTATTTTCGGACGTCCTGACTTTC. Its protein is CASSLFSDVLTF.

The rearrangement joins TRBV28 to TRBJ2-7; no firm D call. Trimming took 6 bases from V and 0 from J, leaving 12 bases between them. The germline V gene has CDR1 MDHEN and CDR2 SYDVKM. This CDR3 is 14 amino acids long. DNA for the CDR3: TGTGCCAGCAGGCAAAATGACAACTCCTACGAGCAGTACTTC. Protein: CASRQNDNSYEQYF.

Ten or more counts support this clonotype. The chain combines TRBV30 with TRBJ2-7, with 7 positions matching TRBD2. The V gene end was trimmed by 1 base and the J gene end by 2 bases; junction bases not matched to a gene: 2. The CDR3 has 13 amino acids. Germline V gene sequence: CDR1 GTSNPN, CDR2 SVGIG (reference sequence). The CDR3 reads CAWSGGSAYEQYF. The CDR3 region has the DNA TGTGCCTGGAGTGGCGGGAGTGCCTACGAGCAGTACTTC. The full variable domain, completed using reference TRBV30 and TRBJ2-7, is SQTIHQWPATLVQPVGSPLSLECTVEGTSNPNLYWYRQAAGRGLQLLFYSVGIGQISSEVPQNLSASRPQDRQFILSSKKLLLSDSGFYLCAWSGGSAYEQYFGPGTRLTVT.

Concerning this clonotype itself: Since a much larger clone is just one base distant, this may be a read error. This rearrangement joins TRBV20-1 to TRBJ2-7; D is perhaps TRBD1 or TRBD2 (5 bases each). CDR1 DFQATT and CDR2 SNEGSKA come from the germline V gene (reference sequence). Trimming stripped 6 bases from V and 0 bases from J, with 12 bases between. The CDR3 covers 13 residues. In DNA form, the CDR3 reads TGCAGTGCGCTCCGGGGCCACTCCTACGAGCAGTACTTC. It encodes CSALRGHSYEQYF.

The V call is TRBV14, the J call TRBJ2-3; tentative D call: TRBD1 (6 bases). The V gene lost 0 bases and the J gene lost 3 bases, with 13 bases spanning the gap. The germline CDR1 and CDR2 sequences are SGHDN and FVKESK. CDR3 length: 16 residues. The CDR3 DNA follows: TGTGCCAGCAGCCAAGATACAGGGTTATGGACAGATACGCAGTATTTT. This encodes CASSQDTGLWTDTQYF.

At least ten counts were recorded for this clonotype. The CDR3 coding sequence is TGTGCCAGCAGCTTAGGAGGGCCTTTAAACATTCAGTACTTC. Translation: CASSLGGPLNIQYF. This chain connects TRBV11-2 to TRBJ2-4; maybe TRBD2 (5 bases). V lost 1 base to trimming and J lost 6 bases, with 10 bases between them. The CDR3 covers 14 residues. The germline V gene encodes CDR1 SGHAT and CDR2 FQNNGV. The variable domain in full, with the rest retrieved from reference TRBV11-2 and TRBJ2-4, is EAGVAQSPRYKIIEKRQSVAFWCNPISGHATLYWYQQILGQGPKLLIQFQNNGVVDDSQLPKDRFSAERLKGVDSTLKIQPAKLEDSAVYLCASSLGGPLNIQYFGAGTRLSVL.

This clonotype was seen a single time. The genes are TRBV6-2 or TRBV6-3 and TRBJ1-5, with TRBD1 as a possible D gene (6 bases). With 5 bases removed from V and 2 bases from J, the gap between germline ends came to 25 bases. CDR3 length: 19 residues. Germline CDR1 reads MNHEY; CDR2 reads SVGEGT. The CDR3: CASSMGWLTGTRGNQPQHF. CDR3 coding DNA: TGTGCCAGCAGTATGGGCTGGCTCACCGGGACAAGGGGCAATCAGCCCCAGCATTTT.

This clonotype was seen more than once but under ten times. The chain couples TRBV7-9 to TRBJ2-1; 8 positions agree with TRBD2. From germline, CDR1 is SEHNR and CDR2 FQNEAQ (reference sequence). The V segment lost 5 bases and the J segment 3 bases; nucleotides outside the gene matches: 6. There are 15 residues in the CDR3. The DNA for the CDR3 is TGTGCCAGCAGCCAACTAGCGGACAACTACAATGAGCAGTTCTTC. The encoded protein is CASSQLADNYNEQFF.

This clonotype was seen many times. CDR3 protein: CASSLVDGGYEQYF. The DNA of the CDR3 is TGTGCCAGCAGCTTGGTTGACGGGGGTTACGAGCAGTACTTC. This chain connects TRBV5-5 to TRBJ2-7; perhaps TRBD2 as D (6 bases). V gave up 0 bases and J gave up 4 bases, with 11 bases separating them. The CDR3 loop spans 14 amino acids. Germline assignment: CDR1 SGHKS and CDR2 YYEKEE (reference sequence). Filled out from reference TRBV5-5 and TRBJ2-7, the complete variable domain reads DAGVTQSPTHLIKTRGQQVTLRCSPISGHKSVSWYQQVLGQGPQFIFQYYEKEERGRGNFPDRFSARQFPNYSSELNVNALLLGDSALYLCASSLVDGGYEQYFGPGTRLTVT.

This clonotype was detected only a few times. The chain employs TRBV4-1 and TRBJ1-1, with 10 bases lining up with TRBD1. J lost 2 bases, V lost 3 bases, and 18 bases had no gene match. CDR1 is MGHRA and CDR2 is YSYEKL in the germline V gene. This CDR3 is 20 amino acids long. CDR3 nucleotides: TGCGCCAGCAGCCATCGTCCAGGACAGGGGGAGGGCGGCCGAAACACTGAAGCTTTCTTT. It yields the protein CASSHRPGQGEGGRNTEAFF.

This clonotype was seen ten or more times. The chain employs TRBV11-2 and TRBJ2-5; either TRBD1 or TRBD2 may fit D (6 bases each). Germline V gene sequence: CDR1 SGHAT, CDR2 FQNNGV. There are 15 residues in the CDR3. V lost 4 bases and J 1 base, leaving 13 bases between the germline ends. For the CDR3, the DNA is TGTGCCAGCAGCTACGACTGGGGGGCCCAAGAGACCCAGTACTTC. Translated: CASSYDWGAQETQYF. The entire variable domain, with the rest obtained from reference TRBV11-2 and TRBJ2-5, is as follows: EAGVAQSPRYKIIEKRQSVAFWCNPISGHATLYWYQQILGQGPKLLIQFQNNGVVDDSQLPKDRFSAERLKGVDSTLKIQPAKLEDSAVYLCASSYDWGAQETQYFGPGTRLLVL.

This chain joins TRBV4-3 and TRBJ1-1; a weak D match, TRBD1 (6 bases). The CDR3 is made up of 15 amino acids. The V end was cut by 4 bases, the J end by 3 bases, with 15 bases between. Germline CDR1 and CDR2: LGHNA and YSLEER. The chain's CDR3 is CASSRTGGLDTEAFF. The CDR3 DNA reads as TGCGCCAGCAGCCGGACGGGGGGCCTGGACACTGAAGCTTTCTTT.

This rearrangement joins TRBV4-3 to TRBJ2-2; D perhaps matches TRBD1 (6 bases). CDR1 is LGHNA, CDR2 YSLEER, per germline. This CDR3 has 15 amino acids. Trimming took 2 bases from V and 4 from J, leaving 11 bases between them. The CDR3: CASSQWDTCTGELFF. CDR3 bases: TGCGCCAGCAGCCAATGGGACACTTGCACCGGGGAGCTGTTTTTT.

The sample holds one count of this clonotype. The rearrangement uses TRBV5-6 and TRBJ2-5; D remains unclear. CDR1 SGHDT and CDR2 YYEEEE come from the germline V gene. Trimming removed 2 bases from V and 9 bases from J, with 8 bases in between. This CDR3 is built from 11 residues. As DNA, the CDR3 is TGTGCCAGCAGCTTCCAAGCGCCCCAGTACTTC. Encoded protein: CASSFQAPQYF. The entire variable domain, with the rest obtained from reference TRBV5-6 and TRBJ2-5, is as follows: DAGVTQSPTHLIKTRGQQVTLRCSPKSGHDTVSWYQQALGQGPQFIFQYYEEEERQRGNFPDRFSGHQFPNYSSELNVNALLLGDSALYLCASSFQAPQYFGPGTRLLVL.

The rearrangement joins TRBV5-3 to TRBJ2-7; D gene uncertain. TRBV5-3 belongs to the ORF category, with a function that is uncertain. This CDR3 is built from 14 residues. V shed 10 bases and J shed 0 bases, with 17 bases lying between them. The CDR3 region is CAGSFGYSSYEQYF. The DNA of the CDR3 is TGTGCCGGCAGCTTTGGGTACAGCTCCTACGAGCAGTACTTC.

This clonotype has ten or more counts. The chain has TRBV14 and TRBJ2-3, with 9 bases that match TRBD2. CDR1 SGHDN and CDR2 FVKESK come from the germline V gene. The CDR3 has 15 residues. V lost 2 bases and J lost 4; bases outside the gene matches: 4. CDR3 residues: CASSQFAGGPDTQYF. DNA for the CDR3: TGTGCCAGCAGCCAATTTGCGGGAGGGCCAGATACGCAGTATTTT. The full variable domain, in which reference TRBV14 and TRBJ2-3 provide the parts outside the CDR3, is EAGVTQFPSHSVIEKGQTVTLRCDPISGHDNLYWYRRVMGKEIKFLLHFVKESKQDESGMPNNRFLAERTGGTYSTLKVQPAELEDSGVYFCASSQFAGGPDTQYFGPGTRLTVL.

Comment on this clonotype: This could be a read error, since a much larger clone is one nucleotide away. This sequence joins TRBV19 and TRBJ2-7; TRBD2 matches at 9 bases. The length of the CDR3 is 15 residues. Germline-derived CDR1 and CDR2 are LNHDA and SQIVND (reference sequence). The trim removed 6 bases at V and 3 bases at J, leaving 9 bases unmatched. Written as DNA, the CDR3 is TGTGCCAGTAGAAGACTAGCGGAGGATGACTACGAGCAGTACTTC. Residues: CASRRLAEDDYEQYF.

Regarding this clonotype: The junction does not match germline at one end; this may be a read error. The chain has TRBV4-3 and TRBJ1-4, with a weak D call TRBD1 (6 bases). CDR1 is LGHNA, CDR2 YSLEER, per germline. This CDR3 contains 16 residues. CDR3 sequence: CVSSQDRGAQGEKPFF. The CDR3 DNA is TGCGTCAGCAGCCAAGATCGGGGGGCGCAGGGTGAAAAACCGTTTTTT.

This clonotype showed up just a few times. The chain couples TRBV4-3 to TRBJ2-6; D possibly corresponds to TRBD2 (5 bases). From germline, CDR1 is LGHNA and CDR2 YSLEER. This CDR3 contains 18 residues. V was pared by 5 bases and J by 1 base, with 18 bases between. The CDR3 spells CASSSPGVAESGANVLTF. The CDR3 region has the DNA TGCGCCAGCAGCTCCCCCGGGGTGGCAGAATCTGGGGCCAACGTCCTGACTTTC.

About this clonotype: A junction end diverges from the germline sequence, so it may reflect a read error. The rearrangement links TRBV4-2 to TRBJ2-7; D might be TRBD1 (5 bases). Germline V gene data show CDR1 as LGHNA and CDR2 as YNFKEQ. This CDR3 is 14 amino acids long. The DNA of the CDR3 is TGTGACAGCAGCCAAGTACCAGGGTTCAGCGAGCAGTACTTC. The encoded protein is CDSSQVPGFSEQYF.